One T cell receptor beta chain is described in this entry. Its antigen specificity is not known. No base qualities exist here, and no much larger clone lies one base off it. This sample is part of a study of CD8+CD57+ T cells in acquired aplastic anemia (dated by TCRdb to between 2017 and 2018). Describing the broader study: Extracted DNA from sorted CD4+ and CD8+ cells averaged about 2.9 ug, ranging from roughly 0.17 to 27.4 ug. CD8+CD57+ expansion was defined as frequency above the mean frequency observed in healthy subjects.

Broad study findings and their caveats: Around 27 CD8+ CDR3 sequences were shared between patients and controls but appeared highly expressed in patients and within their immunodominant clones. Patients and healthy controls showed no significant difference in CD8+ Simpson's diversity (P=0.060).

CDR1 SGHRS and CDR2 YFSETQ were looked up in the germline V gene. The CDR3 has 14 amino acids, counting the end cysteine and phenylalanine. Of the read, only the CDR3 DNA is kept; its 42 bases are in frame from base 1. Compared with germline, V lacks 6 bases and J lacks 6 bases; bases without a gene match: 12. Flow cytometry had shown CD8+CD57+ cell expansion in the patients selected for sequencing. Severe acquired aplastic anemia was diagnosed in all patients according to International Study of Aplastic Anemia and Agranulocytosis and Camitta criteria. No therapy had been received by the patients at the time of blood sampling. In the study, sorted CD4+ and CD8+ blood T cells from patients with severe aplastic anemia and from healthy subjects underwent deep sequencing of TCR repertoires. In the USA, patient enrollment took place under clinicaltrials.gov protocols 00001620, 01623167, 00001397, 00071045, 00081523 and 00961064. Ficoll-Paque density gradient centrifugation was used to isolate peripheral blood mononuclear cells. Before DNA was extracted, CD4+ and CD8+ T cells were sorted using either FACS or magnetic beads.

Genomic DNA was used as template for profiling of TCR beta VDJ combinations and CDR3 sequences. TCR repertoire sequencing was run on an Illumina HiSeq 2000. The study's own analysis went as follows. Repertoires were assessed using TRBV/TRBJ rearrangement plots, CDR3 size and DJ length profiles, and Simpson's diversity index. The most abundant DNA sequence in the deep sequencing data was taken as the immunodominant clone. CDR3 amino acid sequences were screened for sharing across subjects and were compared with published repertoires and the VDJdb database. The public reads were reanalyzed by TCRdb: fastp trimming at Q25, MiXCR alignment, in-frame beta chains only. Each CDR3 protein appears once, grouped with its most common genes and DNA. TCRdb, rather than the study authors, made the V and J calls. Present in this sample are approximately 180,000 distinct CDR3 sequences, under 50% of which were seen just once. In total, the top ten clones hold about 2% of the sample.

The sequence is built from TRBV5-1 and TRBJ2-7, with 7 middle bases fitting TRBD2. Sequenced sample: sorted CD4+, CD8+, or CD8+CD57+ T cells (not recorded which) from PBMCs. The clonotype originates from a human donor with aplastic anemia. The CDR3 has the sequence CASTWGGIGSEQYF. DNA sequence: TGCGCCAGCACCTGGGGAGGGATCGGCTCCGAGCAGTACTTC.